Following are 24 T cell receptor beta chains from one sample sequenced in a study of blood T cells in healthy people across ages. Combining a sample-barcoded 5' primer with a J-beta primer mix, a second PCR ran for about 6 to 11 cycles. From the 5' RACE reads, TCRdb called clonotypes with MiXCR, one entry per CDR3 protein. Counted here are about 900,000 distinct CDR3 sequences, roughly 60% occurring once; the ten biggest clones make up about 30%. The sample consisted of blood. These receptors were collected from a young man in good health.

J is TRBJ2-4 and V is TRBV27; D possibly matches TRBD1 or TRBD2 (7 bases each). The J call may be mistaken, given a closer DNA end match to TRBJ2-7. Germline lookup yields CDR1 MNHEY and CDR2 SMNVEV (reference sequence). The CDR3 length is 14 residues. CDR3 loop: CASGTRGGAYEQYF. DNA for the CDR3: TGTGCCAGCGGAACCAGGGGGGGTGCCTACGAGCAGTACTTC.

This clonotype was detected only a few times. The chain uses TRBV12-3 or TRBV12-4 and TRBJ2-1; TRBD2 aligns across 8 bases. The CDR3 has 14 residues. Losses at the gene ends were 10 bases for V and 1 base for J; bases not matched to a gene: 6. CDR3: CAILSGGSYNEQFF. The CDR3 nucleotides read TGTGCCATCCTGAGCGGGGGATCCTACAATGAGCAGTTCTTC.

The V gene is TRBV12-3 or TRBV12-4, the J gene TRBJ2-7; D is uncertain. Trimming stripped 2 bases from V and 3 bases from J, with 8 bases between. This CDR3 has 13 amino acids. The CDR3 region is CASSLQQNYEQYF. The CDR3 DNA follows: TGTGCCAGCAGTTTACAACAAAACTACGAGCAGTACTTC.

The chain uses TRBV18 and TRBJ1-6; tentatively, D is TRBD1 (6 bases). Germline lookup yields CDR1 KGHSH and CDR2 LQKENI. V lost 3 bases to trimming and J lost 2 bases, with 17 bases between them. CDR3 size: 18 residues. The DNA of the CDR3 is TGTGCCAGCTCACCGTCCCCCCGGGGGGCACCCTATAATTCACCCCTCCACTTT. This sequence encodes CASSPSPRGAPYNSPLHF.

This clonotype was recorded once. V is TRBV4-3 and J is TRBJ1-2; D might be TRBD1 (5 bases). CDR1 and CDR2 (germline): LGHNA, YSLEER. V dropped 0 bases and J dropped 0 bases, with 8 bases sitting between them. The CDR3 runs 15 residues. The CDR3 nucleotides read TGCGCCAGCAGCCAAGAGGAGGGGCCTAACTATGGCTACACCTTC. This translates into CASSQEEGPNYGYTF.

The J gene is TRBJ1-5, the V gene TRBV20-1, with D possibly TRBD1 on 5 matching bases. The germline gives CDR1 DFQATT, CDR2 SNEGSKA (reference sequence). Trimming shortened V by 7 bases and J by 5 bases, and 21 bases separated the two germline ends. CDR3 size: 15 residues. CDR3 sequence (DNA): TGCAGTGTTATGACAGCTCCCGGACCTGATCAGCCCCAGCATTTT. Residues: CSVMTAPGPDQPQHF.

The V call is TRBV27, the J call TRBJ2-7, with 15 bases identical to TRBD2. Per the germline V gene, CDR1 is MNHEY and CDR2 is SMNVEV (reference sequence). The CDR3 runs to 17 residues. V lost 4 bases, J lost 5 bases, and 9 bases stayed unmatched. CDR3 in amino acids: CASSYGLAGGELHEQYF. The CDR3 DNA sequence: TGTGCCAGCAGTTATGGACTAGCGGGGGGGGAACTCCACGAGCAGTACTTC.

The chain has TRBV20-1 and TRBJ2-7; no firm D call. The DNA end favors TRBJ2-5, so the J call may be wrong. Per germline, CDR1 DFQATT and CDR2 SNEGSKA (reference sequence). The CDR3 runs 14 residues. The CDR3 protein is CSARDNSYGETQYF. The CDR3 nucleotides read TGCAGTGCTAGAGATAACTCGTATGGGGAGACCCAGTACTTC.

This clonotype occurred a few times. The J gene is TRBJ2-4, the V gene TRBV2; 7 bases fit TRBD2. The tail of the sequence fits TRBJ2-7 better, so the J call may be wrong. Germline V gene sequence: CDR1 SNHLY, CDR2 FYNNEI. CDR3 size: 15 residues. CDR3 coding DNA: TGTGCCAGCAGGGCTAGGGACTACGATTCTCACGAGCAGTACTTC. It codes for CASRARDYDSHEQYF.

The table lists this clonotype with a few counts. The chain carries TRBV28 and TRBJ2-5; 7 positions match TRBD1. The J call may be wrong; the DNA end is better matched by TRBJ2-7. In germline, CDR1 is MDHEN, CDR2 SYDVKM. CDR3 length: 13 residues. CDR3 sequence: CASSPGQDLEQYF. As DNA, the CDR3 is TGTGCCAGCAGTCCCGGACAGGATCTCGAGCAGTACTTC.

For the CDR3, the DNA is TGTGCCAGCAGCGTACGAGGGAGGACACCTAGCACAGATACGCAGTATTTT. Translated, it gives CASSVRGRTPSTDTQYF. The rearrangement uses TRBV9 and TRBJ2-3; TRBD2 might be the D (6 bases). Germline V CDR1 and CDR2: SGDLS, YYNGEE. V lost 1 base, J lost 0 bases, and 15 bases lay in between. CDR3 length: 17 residues.

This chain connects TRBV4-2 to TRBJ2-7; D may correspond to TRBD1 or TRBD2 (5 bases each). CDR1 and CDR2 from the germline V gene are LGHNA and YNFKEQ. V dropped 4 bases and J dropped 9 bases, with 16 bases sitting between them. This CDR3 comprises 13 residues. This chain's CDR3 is CASSLGTADGQYF. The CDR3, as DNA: TGTGCCAGCAGCCTGGGGACGGCCGATGGGCAGTACTTC.

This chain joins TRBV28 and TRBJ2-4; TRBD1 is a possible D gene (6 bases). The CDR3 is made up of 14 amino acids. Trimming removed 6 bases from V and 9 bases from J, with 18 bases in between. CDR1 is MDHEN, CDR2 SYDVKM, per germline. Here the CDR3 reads CASRETGNGGIQYF. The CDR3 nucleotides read TGTGCCAGCAGGGAAACAGGGAATGGGGGCATTCAGTACTTC.

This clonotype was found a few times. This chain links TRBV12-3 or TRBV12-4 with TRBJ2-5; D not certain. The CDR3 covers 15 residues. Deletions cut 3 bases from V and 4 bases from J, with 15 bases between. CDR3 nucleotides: TGTGCCAGCAGTTTCCCCAGTCTTGGGTCAGAGACCCAGTACTTC. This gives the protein CASSFPSLGSETQYF.

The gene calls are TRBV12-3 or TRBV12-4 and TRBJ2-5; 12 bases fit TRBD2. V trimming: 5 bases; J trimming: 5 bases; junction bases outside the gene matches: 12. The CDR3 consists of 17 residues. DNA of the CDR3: TGTGCCAGCAGTCAAGGACTAGCGGGGATCCAGGGGGAGACCCAGTACTTC. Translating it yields CASSQGLAGIQGETQYF.

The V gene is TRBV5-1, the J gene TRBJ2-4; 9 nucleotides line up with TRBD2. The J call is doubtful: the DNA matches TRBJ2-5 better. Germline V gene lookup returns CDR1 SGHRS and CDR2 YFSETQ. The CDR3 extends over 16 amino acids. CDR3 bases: TGCGCCAGCAGCTCCCAGCCGGCGGGGGGGAAAGAGACCCAGTACTTC. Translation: CASSSQPAGGKETQYF.

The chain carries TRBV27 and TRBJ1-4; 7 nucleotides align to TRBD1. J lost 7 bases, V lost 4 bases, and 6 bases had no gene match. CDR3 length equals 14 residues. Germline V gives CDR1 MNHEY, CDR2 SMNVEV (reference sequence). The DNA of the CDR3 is TGTGCCAGCAGTTCCGGACAGGAGGTTGAAAAACTGTTTTTT. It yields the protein CASSSGQEVEKLFF.

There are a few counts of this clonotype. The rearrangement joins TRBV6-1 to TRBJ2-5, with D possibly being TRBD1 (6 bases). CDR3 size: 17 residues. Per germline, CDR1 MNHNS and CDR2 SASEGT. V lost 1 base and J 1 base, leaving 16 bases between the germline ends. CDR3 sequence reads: CASSEDRELSFQETQYF. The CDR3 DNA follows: TGTGCCAGCAGTGAAGACAGGGAGCTTAGTTTCCAAGAGACCCAGTACTTC.

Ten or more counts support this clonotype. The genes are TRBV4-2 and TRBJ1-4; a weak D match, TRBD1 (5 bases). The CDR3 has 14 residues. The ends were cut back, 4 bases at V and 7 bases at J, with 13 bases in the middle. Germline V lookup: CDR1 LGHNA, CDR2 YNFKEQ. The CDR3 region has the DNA TGTGCCAGCAGCCCGGGGACCGAGGGTGAAAAACTGTTTTTT. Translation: CASSPGTEGEKLFF.

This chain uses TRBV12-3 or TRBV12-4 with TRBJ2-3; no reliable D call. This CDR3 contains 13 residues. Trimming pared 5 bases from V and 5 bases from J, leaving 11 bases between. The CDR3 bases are TGTGCCAGCAGTATTGATGGGGTAGATACGCAGTATTTT. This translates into CASSIDGVDTQYF.

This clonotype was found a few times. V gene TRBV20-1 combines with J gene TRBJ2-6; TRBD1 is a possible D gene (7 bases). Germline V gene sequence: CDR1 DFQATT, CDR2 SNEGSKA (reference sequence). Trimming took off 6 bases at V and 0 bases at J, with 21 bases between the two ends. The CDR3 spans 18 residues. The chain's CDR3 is CSAPMGGTVRSGANVLTF. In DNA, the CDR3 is TGCAGTGCGCCAATGGGCGGGACAGTACGCTCTGGGGCCAACGTCCTGACTTTC.

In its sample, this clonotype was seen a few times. The CDR3 DNA reads TGTGCCAGCAGAAGAGGGACTAGCGGGGATTACGAGCAGTACTTC. Its translation is CASRRGTSGDYEQYF. V is TRBV6-6 and J is TRBJ2-7; TRBD2 agrees at 13 bases. In germline, CDR1 is MNHNY, CDR2 SVGAGI (reference sequence). The CDR3 spans 15 residues. The ends lost 6 bases at V and 4 bases at J; junction bases unmatched: 6.

The CDR3 region has the DNA TGTGCCAGCAGTTACTCGACTAGCGGATTATACAATGAGCAGTTCTTC. Its translation: CASSYSTSGLYNEQFF. V usage is TRBV6-6 and J usage is TRBJ2-1; TRBD2 matches at 9 bases. Germline-derived CDR1 and CDR2 are MNHNY and SVGAGI (reference sequence). Losses at the gene ends were 0 bases for V and 4 bases for J; bases not matched to a gene: 4. The CDR3 is 16 residues long.

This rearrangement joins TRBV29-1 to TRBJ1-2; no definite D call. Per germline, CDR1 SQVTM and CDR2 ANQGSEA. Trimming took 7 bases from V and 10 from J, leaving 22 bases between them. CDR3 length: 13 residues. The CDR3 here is CSGMGLREWDYTF. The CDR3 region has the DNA TGCAGCGGGATGGGATTACGGGAGTGGGACTACACCTTC.